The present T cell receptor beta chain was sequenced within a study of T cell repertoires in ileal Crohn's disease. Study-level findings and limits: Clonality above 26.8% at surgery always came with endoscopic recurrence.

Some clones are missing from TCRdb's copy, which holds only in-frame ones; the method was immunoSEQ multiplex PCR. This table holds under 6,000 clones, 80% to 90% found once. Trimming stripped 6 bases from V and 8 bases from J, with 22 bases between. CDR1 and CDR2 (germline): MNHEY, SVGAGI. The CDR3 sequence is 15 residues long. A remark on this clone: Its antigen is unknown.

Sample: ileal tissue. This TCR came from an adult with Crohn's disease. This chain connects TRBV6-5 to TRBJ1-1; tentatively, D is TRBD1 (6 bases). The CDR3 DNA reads TGTGCCAGCAGGACGCACAGGGTCGGTAATTACGAAGCTTTCTTT. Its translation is CASRTHRVGNYEAFF.